The next 13 T cell receptor beta chains were all read from a single sample in a study of STAT5B mutations in CD4+ large granular lymphocyte leukemia. Repertoires were generated with immunoSEQ multiplex PCR, while TCRdb's copy carries only in-frame clones and drops some. The repertoire consists of over 30,000 clones, with about 80% occurring once and the leading ten covering around 7%. The specimen was CD4+ T cells from blood buffy coats. The receptors here all came from a human donor in good health.

The J gene is TRBJ2-3, the V gene TRBV5-6; D is unresolved. The V end was cut by 4 bases, the J end by 0 bases, with 6 bases between. Germline CDR1 and CDR2: SGHDT and YYEEEE. This CDR3 comprises 13 residues. CDR3 DNA sequence: TGTGCCAGCAGCCCGGAAAGCACAGATACGCAGTATTTT. It is translated as CASSPESTDTQYF.

This clone has more than one count but fewer than ten. The V call is TRBV7-9, the J call TRBJ1-5; unclear D gene. Germline loops: CDR1 SEHNR, CDR2 FQNEAQ (reference sequence). Trimming pared 1 base from V and 4 bases from J, leaving 5 bases between. The CDR3 is made up of 13 amino acids. The chain's CDR3 is CASSLDGNQPQHF. In nucleotides, the CDR3 is TGTGCCAGCAGCTTAGATGGGAATCAGCCCCAGCATTTT.

This chain links TRBV11-2 with TRBJ2-7; maybe TRBD1 (5 bases). V was cut by 1 base and J by 2 bases, with 12 bases left in between. The germline V gene encodes CDR1 SGHAT and CDR2 FQNNGV. The CDR3 runs 15 residues. The CDR3 loop is CASSLVLGRTYEQYF. The CDR3, as DNA: TGTGCCAGCAGCTTAGTGTTGGGGCGCACCTACGAGCAGTACTTC.

The rearrangement links TRBV19 to TRBJ1-5; no reliable D call. V was pared by 5 bases and J by 6 bases, with 20 bases between. The CDR3 is 16 residues long. The V gene's germline CDR1 is LNHDA and CDR2 SQIVND (reference sequence). CDR3: CASSAAGLHPGQPQHF. DNA for the CDR3: TGTGCCAGTAGTGCAGCCGGGCTCCACCCAGGTCAGCCCCAGCATTTT.

The chain has TRBV5-1 and TRBJ2-6; D is unresolved. Trimming took off 2 bases at V and 1 base at J, with 13 bases between the two ends. Germline CDR1 SGHRS, CDR2 YFSETQ. The CDR3 consists of 17 residues. The CDR3 loop is CASSFTLKGSGANVLTF. In DNA form, the CDR3 reads TGCGCCAGCAGCTTCACTCTTAAGGGTTCTGGGGCCAACGTCCTGACTTTC. Variable domain in full (rest from reference TRBV5-1 and TRBJ2-6): KAGVTQTPRYLIKTRGQQVTLSCSPISGHRSVSWYQQTPGQGLQFLFEYFSETQRNKGNFPGRFSGRQFSNSRSEMNVSTLELGDSALYLCASSFTLKGSGANVLTFGAGSRLTVL.

The chain recombines TRBV10-1 with TRBJ2-3, with TRBD2 matching 12 bases. Per germline, CDR1 WNHNN and CDR2 SYGVQD (reference sequence). Unmatched junction bases numbered 6, after V lost 10 bases and J lost 4 bases. This CDR3 region has 14 residues. The CDR3 reads CATSSGRAADTQYF. CDR3 DNA: TGCGCCACCTCTAGCGGGAGGGCCGCAGATACGCAGTATTTT.

For the CDR3, the DNA is TGTGCCAGCAGCTTTAAAGGGACAGGGTTTAACACTGAAGCTTTCTTT. This translates into CASSFKGTGFNTEAFF. This rearrangement joins TRBV6-6 to TRBJ1-1; 9 bases are shared with TRBD1. Germline CDR1 is MNHNY and CDR2 is SVGAGI (reference sequence). J gave up 2 bases and V 6 bases, and 10 bases lay outside the gene matches. The CDR3 sequence is 16 residues long.

The rearrangement joins TRBV7-9 to TRBJ2-3; D gene unclear. Trimming shortened V by 2 bases and J by 6 bases, and 21 bases separated the two germline ends. Per the germline V gene, CDR1 is SEHNR and CDR2 is FQNEAQ (reference sequence). The CDR3 loop spans 17 amino acids. The CDR3 loop is CASSLPWGSPERDTQYF. The CDR3, as DNA: TGTGCCAGCAGCTTACCTTGGGGTAGCCCCGAACGGGATACGCAGTATTTT.

The V gene is TRBV4-1, the J gene TRBJ2-2; a weak D match, TRBD2 (6 bases). The germline gives CDR1 MGHRA, CDR2 YSYEKL. Trimming took off 1 base at V and 5 bases at J, with 17 bases between the two ends. The CDR3 has 17 residues. CDR3 in amino acids: CASSQASGTGGTGELFF. CDR3 DNA sequence: TGCGCCAGCAGCCAAGCTTCGGGGACCGGGGGAACCGGGGAGCTGTTTTTT.

This clone was detected only a few times. The CDR3 loop reads CASSLDLAGGTDTQYF. CDR3 in DNA: TGTGCCAGCAGCTTAGACCTAGCGGGAGGCACAGATACGCAGTATTTT. V is TRBV7-9 and J is TRBJ2-3; 10 nucleotides line up with TRBD2. The CDR3 spans 16 residues. Germline-derived CDR1 and CDR2 are SEHNR and FQNEAQ (reference sequence). V lost 1 base to trimming and J lost 1 base; unmatched junction nucleotides: 2.

The genes are TRBV27 and TRBJ2-2, with D perhaps matching TRBD2 (6 bases). The germline gives CDR1 MNHEY, CDR2 SMNVEV (reference sequence). The CDR3 extends over 15 amino acids. The V end lost 2 bases, the J end lost 2 bases, and 9 bases lay between the germline ends. Written as DNA, the CDR3 is TGTGCCAGCAGTTTAGGTAGCGGAAACACCGGGGAGCTGTTTTTT. Translation gives CASSLGSGNTGELFF.

V is TRBV5-1 and J is TRBJ2-7, with 10 bases fitting TRBD1. Trimming at V came to 0 bases and at J to 3 bases, leaving 3 bases not matched to a gene. The CDR3 spans 15 residues. Germline lookup yields CDR1 SGHRS and CDR2 YFSETQ. CDR3 nucleotide sequence: TGCGCCAGCAGCTTGGGGACAGGGGGGGACTACGAGCAGTACTTC. The encoded protein is CASSLGTGGDYEQYF. Full variable domain (rest looked up from reference TRBV5-1 and TRBJ2-7): KAGVTQTPRYLIKTRGQQVTLSCSPISGHRSVSWYQQTPGQGLQFLFEYFSETQRNKGNFPGRFSGRQFSNSRSEMNVSTLELGDSALYLCASSLGTGGDYEQYFGPGTRLTVT.

V is TRBV5-6 and J is TRBJ2-3; 10 bases match TRBD1. V was pared by 4 bases and J by 3 bases, with 17 bases of the junction left unmatched. The length of the CDR3 is 19 residues. In germline, CDR1 is SGHDT, CDR2 YYEEEE. The CDR3 protein is CASSPGTGAGGYRTDTQYF. DNA of the CDR3: TGTGCCAGCAGCCCGGGGACAGGGGCAGGAGGTTATCGAACAGATACGCAGTATTTT.